This T cell receptor (beta chain) was recorded in a study of CD8 T cells in Susac syndrome. TEMRA cells underwent FACS enrichment and CD8+ and CD4+ T cells underwent negative isolation. Random hexamers were used to reverse transcribe roughly 0.45 to 1 ug of RNA. A multiplex approach, immunoSEQ multiplex PCR, amplified TCR beta CDR3 across 54 Vbeta and 13 Jbeta. One entry per CDR3 protein, called by TCRdb with MiXCR from the immunoSEQ multiplex PCR reads. The data hold 180,000 or so distinct CDR3 sequences, with about 95% observed a single time. The germline CDR1 and CDR2 sequences are MNHEY and SMNVEV (reference sequence). The CDR3 loop spans 15 amino acids. Trimming pared 3 bases from V and 2 bases from J, leaving 11 bases between.

The rearrangement links TRBV27 to TRBJ1-5; no definite D call. Sequenced: CD4+ T cells from PBMCs. This receptor was identified in a human donor with multiple sclerosis. The CDR3 region is CASSFEGLGNQPQHF. CDR3 bases: TGTGCCAGCAGTTTTGAGGGTTTAGGCAATCAGCCCCAGCATTTT.